This T cell receptor beta chain is from a study of blood T cells in healthy people across ages. Broader study findings: Donor CMV infection status was unknown, possibly confounding age-related changes in expanded clonotypes.

Notes on this clonotype: The antigen is unknown.

Next came a second PCR, run for about 7 to 12 cycles, which used a sample-barcoded 5' primer along with a J-beta primer mix. TCRdb itself ran the 5' RACE reads through MiXCR, one entry per CDR3 protein. The sample has roughly 1,500,000 distinct CDR3 sequences, 42% seen once. Trimming took off 3 bases at V and 5 bases at J, with 15 bases between the two ends. The germline V gene encodes CDR1 MNHNS and CDR2 SASEGT. The CDR3 length is 15 residues. The chain links TRBV6-1 to TRBJ2-3, with D possibly being TRBD2 (6 bases). The sample taken for sequencing was blood. The receptor comes from a woman younger than 30 in good health. The CDR3 DNA sequence: TGTGCCAGCAGTGATGTGGGGGGTGTTGTAGATACGCAGTATTTT. Protein sequence: CASSDVGGVVDTQYF.